The 17 T cell receptor beta chains below all came from one sample that was sequenced in a study of molecular identifiers for immune sequencing clone quantification. TCRdb fed the PCR reads into MiXCR, producing one record per CDR3 protein. The table lists about 640,000 distinct CDR3 sequences, just under 20% of them singletons. Material: naive CD8+ T cells from blood, with Jurkat cell RNA spiked in. Subset specified: FACS-sorted CD8+CD4-CCR7+CD45RA+ naive T cells. These receptors all come from a human donor in good health. Some libraries in this study had Jurkat cell RNA spiked in.

Ten or more counts support this clonotype. The chain combines TRBV7-9 with TRBJ2-3; perhaps TRBD2 as D (5 bases). CDR1 and CDR2 (germline): SEHNR, FQNEAQ (reference sequence). This CDR3 region has 13 residues. V shed 6 bases and J shed 2 bases, with 9 bases lying between them. CDR3 DNA sequence: TGTGCCAGCAGGGACGGACTCACAGATACGCAGTATTTT. This gives the protein CASRDGLTDTQYF.

Comments on this clonotype: A much larger clone differs from this one at a single base, so this may be a read error. The V and J genes are TRBV25-1 and TRBJ2-4; 7 bases agree with TRBD2. Germline CDR1 is MGHDK and CDR2 is SYGVNS. CDR3 length equals 11 residues. Here the CDR3 DNA reads TGTGCCGGCAGCGGGGTTTGGGATCAGTACTTC. The encoded protein is CAGSGVWDQYF.

A note on this clonotype: One junction end disagrees with the germline gene, perhaps due to a read error. The V call is TRBV27, the J call TRBJ2-2; maybe TRBD2 (6 bases). The CDR3 extends over 14 amino acids. Germline loops: CDR1 MNHEY, CDR2 SMNVEV (reference sequence). This CDR3 reads CASSLSIRGGELVF. DNA for the CDR3: TGTGCCAGCAGTTTATCGATAAGGGGCGGGGAGCTGGTTTTT.

The table lists this clonotype with many counts. The CDR3 spells CASSFGVSGTAQYF. The CDR3 DNA reads as TGTGCCAGCAGTTTCGGGGTATCTGGGACAGCGCAGTATTTT. The chain couples TRBV28 to TRBJ2-3, with TRBD1 matching over 7 bases. The CDR3 has 14 residues. Germline V lookup: CDR1 MDHEN, CDR2 SYDVKM. V shed 3 bases and J 10 bases; nucleotides not matched to a gene: 10.

The chain employs TRBV24-1 and TRBJ2-3; D possibly uses TRBD1 or TRBD2 (6 bases each). V lost 5 bases, J lost 1 base, and 18 bases lay in between. Looked up from germline, CDR1 is KGHDR and CDR2 is SFDVKD. The CDR3 is 17 residues long. In nucleotides, the CDR3 is TGTGCCACCAGTGGTTCTGTGGGGGGCACACGCACAGATACGCAGTATTTT. Its protein product is CATSGSVGGTRTDTQYF.

This clonotype appeared a few times. V is TRBV19 and J is TRBJ1-2; D may be TRBD1 (6 bases). The CDR3 is 12 amino acids. Germline V gene data show CDR1 as LNHDA and CDR2 as SQIVND (reference sequence). Deletions cut 7 bases from V and 8 bases from J, with 14 bases between. The CDR3 loop reads CASNTGLEGYTF. CDR3 DNA: TGTGCCAGTAATACAGGGTTGGAGGGCTACACCTTC. Variable domain in full (rest from reference TRBV19 and TRBJ1-2): DGGITQSPKYLFRKEGQNVTLSCEQNLNHDAMYWYRQDPGQGLRLIYYSQIVNDFQKGDIAEGYSVSREKKESFPLTVTSAQKNPTAFYLCASNTGLEGYTFGSGTRLTVV.

This clonotype was observed many times. V usage is TRBV11-2 and J usage is TRBJ2-7, with 9 nucleotides matching TRBD1. The V gene's germline CDR1 is SGHAT and CDR2 FQNNGV. Losses at the gene ends were 5 bases for V and 4 bases for J; bases not matched to a gene: 9. This CDR3 is 15 amino acids long. CDR3 nucleotides: TGTGCCAGCAGCATCGCCGGGACAGGGCCGTACGAGCAGTACTTC. The encoded protein is CASSIAGTGPYEQYF.

Remarks on this clonotype: The CDR3 ends on some other residue instead of the conserved phenylalanine or tryptophan, so this is likely a read error. V gene TRBV4-3 combines with J gene TRBJ1-6; 9 nucleotides match TRBD1. With 0 bases clipped from V and 8 bases from J, the junction kept 5 bases outside the gene matches. CDR3 length equals 16 residues. Germline assignment: CDR1 LGHNA and CDR2 YSLEER. This CDR3 reads CASSQDTGGGYSPLHL. In nucleotides, the CDR3 is TGCGCCAGCAGCCAAGATACAGGGGGCGGATATTCACCCCTCCACCTT.

A few counts support this clonotype. This chain connects TRBV20-1 to TRBJ1-2, with D perhaps matching TRBD1 (5 bases). CDR1 DFQATT and CDR2 SNEGSKA come from the germline V gene (reference sequence). The CDR3 is 10 residues long. The CDR3, as DNA: TGCAGCCCGGGGGATCCTGGCTACACCTTC. This sequence encodes CSPGDPGYTF.

This clonotype came up a few times. The chain links TRBV19 to TRBJ2-2, with TRBD1 matching over 8 bases. The V and J ends lost 6 bases and 7 bases, in that order; junction bases with no gene match: 7. The CDR3 runs to 14 residues. Per germline, CDR1 LNHDA and CDR2 SQIVND (reference sequence). As DNA, the CDR3 is TGTGCCAGTAGGCGGACAGGGATGGACGGGGAGCTGTTTTTT. Translated: CASRRTGMDGELFF.

As regards this clonotype: A clone one base away is much larger, so this may be a read error. This rearrangement joins TRBV20-1 to TRBJ2-7; D possibly corresponds to TRBD2 (6 bases). The V gene's germline CDR1 is DFQATT and CDR2 SNEGSKA (reference sequence). The CDR3 extends over 18 amino acids. The DNA of the CDR3 is TGCAGTGCTAGAGAGAGTGTTGGGGAGGCAGGGAGCTCCTACGAGCAGCACTTC. It codes for CSARESVGEAGSSYEQHF.

This clonotype was seen repeatedly, ten times or more. A junction boundary mismatches the germline segment, possibly from a read error. The chain recombines TRBV14 with TRBJ1-1; D is unresolved. The CDR3 is made up of 13 amino acids. Looked up from germline, CDR1 is SGHDN and CDR2 is FVKESK. The CDR3 DNA reads as TGCGCCAGCAGCCCCGGAGCGGGGACTGAAGCTTTCTTT. Residues: CASSPGAGTEAFF.

This clonotype was seen just once. A much larger clone lies a single base off, so this may be a read error. The chain carries TRBV10-3 and TRBJ2-7; 8 bases line up with TRBD1. The CDR3 has 15 residues. Germline CDR1 and CDR2: ENHRY and SYGVKD. CDR3 residues: CAVSETTGATYEQYF. The CDR3 bases are TGTGCCGTCAGTGAGACGACAGGGGCGACCTACGAGCAGTACTTC.

A few counts support this clonotype. The chain recombines TRBV12-3 or TRBV12-4 with TRBJ2-5; 9 nucleotides match TRBD2. V lost 5 bases to trimming and J lost 9 bases; unmatched junction nucleotides: 10. The CDR3 loop spans 14 amino acids. CDR3 nucleotide sequence: TGTGCCAGCAGTCCCTTTGAGGCGGGGGGGCCCCAGTACTTC. It yields the protein CASSPFEAGGPQYF.

The chain carries TRBV4-1 and TRBJ2-7; tentative D call: TRBD1 (6 bases). The CDR3 is made up of 15 amino acids. Trimming removed 0 bases from V and 2 bases from J, with 11 bases in between. Per the germline V gene, CDR1 is MGHRA and CDR2 is YSYEKL. CDR3: CASSQDGTQTYEQYF. CDR3 bases: TGCGCCAGCAGCCAAGACGGGACACAAACCTACGAGCAGTACTTC.

The sample holds a few counts of this clonotype. The chain links TRBV10-1 to TRBJ2-7; D unclear. This CDR3 region has 14 residues. Germline CDR1 is WNHNN and CDR2 is SYGVQD (reference sequence). The V gene lost 3 bases and the J gene lost 2 bases, with 11 bases spanning the gap. The CDR3 here is CASSDVGYPYEQYF. The CDR3 DNA sequence: TGCGCCAGCAGTGATGTGGGGTACCCCTACGAGCAGTACTTC.

To note about this clonotype: Given a much more abundant clone one base away, this may be a read error. This sequence joins TRBV5-6 and TRBJ2-3; D is undetermined. Per the germline V gene, CDR1 is SGHDT and CDR2 is YYEEEE. The CDR3 spans 12 residues. The CDR3 region has the DNA TGTGCCAGCAGCCCCAAGTCAGATACGCGGTATTTT. Translating gives CASSPKSDTRYF.